A single sample gave rise to the 14 T cell receptor beta chains below, sequenced in a study of shared clonotypes between healthy human individuals. Cells designated naive CD8 were CD45RO-negative and were positively selected for CCR7, with terminally differentiated effector memory CD45RA+ cells excluded. Here immunoSEQ multiplex PCR was the method, and the copy in TCRdb shows in-frame clones only, minus some. The data contain around 2,000,000 clones, about 95% of them singletons. The material sequenced was naive CD8+ T cells sorted from blood. Receptors were obtained from a man aged 18 to 30 in good health.

The J gene is TRBJ1-5, the V gene TRBV30; maybe TRBD1 (6 bases). This CDR3 contains 15 residues. Trimming pared 3 bases from V and 1 base from J, leaving 13 bases between. CDR1 GTSNPN and CDR2 SVGIG come from the germline V gene (reference sequence). The CDR3 DNA reads TGTGCCTGGAGCCCGGGGGCTCTGAGCAATCAGCCCCAGCATTTT. This codes for CAWSPGALSNQPQHF. The variable domain in full, with the rest retrieved from reference TRBV30 and TRBJ1-5, is SQTIHQWPATLVQPVGSPLSLECTVEGTSNPNLYWYRQAAGRGLQLLFYSVGIGQISSEVPQNLSASRPQDRQFILSSKKLLLSDSGFYLCAWSPGALSNQPQHFGDGTRLSIL.

V gene TRBV10-2 combines with J gene TRBJ1-5; the D gene is possibly TRBD1 (6 bases). With 2 bases removed from V and 6 bases from J, the gap between germline ends came to 8 bases. This CDR3 is 13 amino acids long. Germline lookup yields CDR1 WSHSY and CDR2 SAAADI. This chain's CDR3 is CASSEKDSQPQHF. The CDR3 DNA sequence: TGCGCCAGCAGTGAGAAGGACAGTCAGCCCCAGCATTTT.

For this clone: Compared with germline, one end of the junction differs, possibly owing to a read error. The rearrangement joins TRBV20-1 to TRBJ1-1; unclear D gene. Germline V lookup: CDR1 DFQATT, CDR2 SNEGSKA (reference sequence). There are 10 residues in the CDR3. The CDR3 loop reads CSASEDLPYF. CDR3 nucleotide sequence: TGCAGTGCTAGCGAGGACCTTCCGTACTTT.

The V and J genes are TRBV4-3 and TRBJ2-5; 10 nucleotides line up with TRBD2. Germline V gives CDR1 LGHNA, CDR2 YSLEER. The CDR3 totals 14 residues. Germline trimming cut 2 bases from V and 5 bases from J; bases unmatched to any gene: 2. The CDR3 loop reads CASSQSSGSETQYF. The CDR3 DNA sequence: TGCGCCAGCAGCCAATCTAGCGGGAGCGAGACCCAGTACTTC.

The rearrangement uses TRBV9 and TRBJ1-1; D is perhaps TRBD1 (6 bases). The germline V gene has CDR1 SGDLS and CDR2 YYNGEE. Trimming removed 5 bases from V and 4 bases from J, with 18 bases in between. The CDR3 sequence is 15 residues long. The CDR3 region has the DNA TGTGCCAGCAGTGCCTCCGGGGGCGCAGGCACTGAAGCTTTCTTT. Translated, it gives CASSASGGAGTEAFF.

The chain uses TRBV7-6 and TRBJ2-1; D is uncertain. The germline CDR1 and CDR2 sequences are SGHVS and FNYEAQ. Deletions cut 1 base from V and 2 bases from J, with 12 bases between. The CDR3 runs to 16 residues. CDR3 sequence reads: CASSLVPGEAYNEQFF. The CDR3 DNA reads TGTGCCAGCAGCTTAGTTCCGGGTGAAGCCTACAATGAGCAGTTCTTC. Full variable domain (outside the CDR3, taken from reference TRBV7-6 and TRBJ2-1): GAGVSQSPRYKVTKRGQDVALRCDPISGHVSLYWYRQALGQGPEFLTYFNYEAQQDKSGLPNDRFSAERPEGSISTLTIQRTEQRDSAMYRCASSLVPGEAYNEQFFGPGTRLTVL.

This sequence joins TRBV15 and TRBJ2-1; possible D gene TRBD1, 6 bases. Germline values: CDR1 LNHNV, CDR2 YYDKDF (reference sequence). Trimming stripped 0 bases from V and 4 bases from J, with 16 bases between. This CDR3 region has 17 residues. The CDR3 sequence: CATSRDRPWTEYNEQFF. The DNA for the CDR3 is TGTGCCACCAGCAGAGATAGGCCCTGGACAGAGTACAATGAGCAGTTCTTC.

For the CDR3, the DNA is TGTGCCAGGGATGGAGGACGCTCCTACGAGCAGTACTTC. It translates to CARDGGRSYEQYF. The rearrangement links TRBV5-6 to TRBJ2-7, with D perhaps matching TRBD2 (5 bases). CDR1 and CDR2 (germline): SGHDT, YYEEEE. The length of the CDR3 is 13 residues. Trimming removed 8 bases at V and 0 bases at J, with 12 bases between.

The V call is TRBV7-9, the J call TRBJ2-5; TRBD2 is a possible D gene (5 bases). Per the germline V gene, CDR1 is SEHNR and CDR2 is FQNEAQ (reference sequence). The length of the CDR3 is 14 residues. V was shortened by 2 bases and J by 5 bases, with 12 bases between the two germline ends. This CDR3 reads CASSLLSDGETQYF. CDR3 in DNA: TGTGCCAGCAGCTTACTTAGCGATGGGGAGACCCAGTACTTC.

Remarks on this clone: The identical CDR3 is also encoded by other nucleotide sequences in the sample. The rearrangement uses TRBV11-1 and TRBJ1-1; D is undetermined. The germline V gene encodes CDR1 SGHAT and CDR2 FQDESV (reference sequence). The V gene lost 0 bases and the J gene lost 1 base, with 6 bases spanning the gap. CDR3 length equals 14 residues. CDR3 in amino acids: CASSLAEGNTEAFF. In DNA, the CDR3 is TGTGCCAGCAGCTTAGCGGAGGGGAACACTGAAGCTTTCTTT.

The chain combines TRBV4-1 with TRBJ2-4; 9 bases agree with TRBD1. J gave up 0 bases and V 3 bases, and 12 bases lay outside the gene matches. Germline CDR1 MGHRA, CDR2 YSYEKL. The CDR3 is made up of 19 amino acids. CDR3 loop: CASSQLRDRVESAKNIQYF. The CDR3 DNA is TGCGCCAGCAGCCAGCTCCGGGACAGGGTGGAATCAGCCAAAAACATTCAGTACTTC.

V and J are TRBV7-8 and TRBJ2-3; D unclear. The CDR3 runs to 14 residues. CDR1 is SGHVS and CDR2 is FQNEAQ in the germline V gene. V was clipped by 2 bases and J by 2 bases, with 8 bases between them. CDR3 amino acids: CASSLTGPTDTQYF. Written as DNA, the CDR3 is TGTGCCAGCAGCTTAACCGGGCCCACAGATACGCAGTATTTT.

This clone was seen a few times. The same CDR3 can be traced to other DNA sequences in this sample. This chain uses TRBV29-1 with TRBJ2-3, with D uncertain. The germline gives CDR1 SQVTM, CDR2 ANQGSEA. The ends were cut back, 3 bases at V and 0 bases at J, with 4 bases in the middle. The CDR3 runs to 12 residues. The CDR3 DNA sequence: TGCAGCGTTGAGCGTAGCACAGATACGCAGTATTTT. Protein product: CSVERSTDTQYF.

This clone was seen a single time. J is TRBJ2-7 and V is TRBV4-1; TRBD1 matches 8 bases. V trimming: 2 bases; J trimming: 3 bases; junction bases outside the gene matches: 6. CDR3 size: 15 residues. Germline CDR1 MGHRA, CDR2 YSYEKL. The CDR3 sequence is CASSQSRGPNYEQYF. CDR3 DNA sequence: TGCGCCAGCAGCCAATCCAGGGGGCCCAACTACGAGCAGTACTTC.